These 12 T cell receptor beta chains share one sample of origin, sequenced in a study of early stage breast cancer tumors. Libraries were prepared by immunoSEQ multiplex PCR; TCRdb keeps only in-frame clonotypes and omits some of them. The data show around 48,000 clones, about nine tenths seen once. Source material: blood. Every receptor here comes from a person aged 70 to 85 with breast cancer.

V and J are TRBV28 and TRBJ2-7; D ambiguous. Trimming pared 1 base from V and 4 bases from J, leaving 8 bases between. The CDR3 has 13 residues. CDR1 is MDHEN, CDR2 SYDVKM, per germline. The CDR3 bases are TGTGCCAGCAGTTTATCCCCTCGGTACGAGCAGTACTTC. Translated: CASSLSPRYEQYF.

The chain combines TRBV5-1 with TRBJ2-3; weak D call: TRBD1 (6 bases). Germline CDR1 is SGHRS and CDR2 is YFSETQ. Trimming left V 5 bases short and J 0 bases short, with 10 bases between. The CDR3 has 14 residues. CDR3 loop: CASSFGQSTDTQYF. CDR3 bases: TGCGCCAGCAGTTTTGGACAGAGCACAGATACGCAGTATTTT. Variable domain in full (rest from reference TRBV5-1 and TRBJ2-3): KAGVTQTPRYLIKTRGQQVTLSCSPISGHRSVSWYQQTPGQGLQFLFEYFSETQRNKGNFPGRFSGRQFSNSRSEMNVSTLELGDSALYLCASSFGQSTDTQYFGPGTRLTVL.

The chain joins TRBV29-1 to TRBJ2-3; TRBD2 might be the D (6 bases). Germline V gene sequence: CDR1 SQVTM, CDR2 ANQGSEA. V was clipped by 7 bases and J by 4 bases, with 18 bases between them. The CDR3 extends over 14 amino acids. The CDR3: CSGDASESADTQYF. CDR3 nucleotides: TGCAGCGGGGACGCTAGCGAGAGCGCAGATACGCAGTATTTT.

The rearrangement joins TRBV5-4 to TRBJ1-4, with 9 positions matching TRBD1. Germline-derived CDR1 and CDR2 are SGHNT and YYREEE (reference sequence). With V trimmed by 7 bases and J by 4 bases, 8 bases remained unmatched. This CDR3 has 15 residues. The CDR3 loop is CASSTGDRVNEKLFF. The CDR3 DNA reads as TGTGCCAGCTCGACCGGGGACAGGGTTAATGAAAAACTGTTTTTT.

The rearrangement links TRBV10-3 to TRBJ2-7; 10 positions match TRBD2. This CDR3 is 14 amino acids long. The V gene's germline CDR1 is ENHRY and CDR2 SYGVKD. V dropped 4 bases and J dropped 6; count of bases not matched to a gene: 6. In DNA form, the CDR3 reads TGTGCCATCAGTGGGGCTAGCGGGAGTGGCGAGCAGTACTTC. Its translation: CAISGASGSGEQYF.

The chain carries TRBV30 and TRBJ2-3; no firm D call. Trimming pared 2 bases from V and 0 bases from J, leaving 12 bases between. The CDR3 consists of 15 residues. Looked up from germline, CDR1 is GTSNPN and CDR2 is SVGIG (reference sequence). As DNA, the CDR3 is TGTGCCTGGAGTACCCAGGCAACTAGCACAGATACGCAGTATTTT. This encodes CAWSTQATSTDTQYF.

The rearrangement links TRBV6-1 to TRBJ2-3; TRBD1 aligns across 9 bases. The germline CDR1 and CDR2 sequences are MNHNS and SASEGT. After removal of 6 bases from V and 7 bases from J, the junction contained 11 bases not matched to a gene. CDR3 length: 15 amino acids. In DNA, the CDR3 is TGTGCCAGCAGCCTCCAGGGACAGGGACATAATACGCAGTATTTT. This sequence encodes CASSLQGQGHNTQYF.

This clone was observed a handful of times. The V call is TRBV9, the J call TRBJ1-2; D remains ambiguous. V was clipped by 0 bases and J by 4 bases, with 10 bases between them. Germline V gene lookup returns CDR1 SGDLS and CDR2 YYNGEE. This CDR3 has 14 amino acids. The CDR3 reads CASSVDEGPYGYTF. CDR3 nucleotide sequence: TGTGCCAGCAGCGTAGATGAGGGCCCCTATGGCTACACCTTC. Variable domain in full (rest from reference TRBV9 and TRBJ1-2): DSGVTQTPKHLITATGQRVTLRCSPRSGDLSVYWYQQSLDQGLQFLIQYYNGEERAKGNILERFSAQQFPDLHSELNLSSLELGDSALYFCASSVDEGPYGYTFGSGTRLTVV.

V is TRBV7-2 and J is TRBJ1-2, with 8 bases fitting TRBD1. The V segment lost 4 bases and the J segment 4 bases; nucleotides outside the gene matches: 8. Per the germline V gene, CDR1 is SGHTA and CDR2 is FQGNSA. This CDR3 has 15 residues. Here the CDR3 reads CASSSGQGAFYGYTF. For the CDR3, the DNA is TGTGCCAGCAGCTCCGGACAGGGAGCCTTCTATGGCTACACCTTC.

The genes are TRBV30 and TRBJ1-3, with no clear D. The CDR3 covers 17 residues. Trimming shortened V by 0 bases and J by 0 bases, and 15 bases separated the two germline ends. Germline V gene lookup returns CDR1 GTSNPN and CDR2 SVGIG (reference sequence). The CDR3 nucleotides read TGTGCCTGGAGTGTACTCCAGGATTTTTACTCTGGAAACACCATATATTTT. This sequence encodes CAWSVLQDFYSGNTIYF.

V gene TRBV4-3 combines with J gene TRBJ2-7; 7 nucleotides match TRBD1. Germline V CDR1 and CDR2: LGHNA, YSLEER. The CDR3 extends over 15 amino acids. The J segment lost 3 bases and the V segment lost 3 bases, leaving 8 bases of the junction unmatched. CDR3 sequence (DNA): TGCGCCAGCAGCCAGGGGGCCGGGACAGTCTACGAGCAGTACTTC. Residues: CASSQGAGTVYEQYF.

The J gene is TRBJ1-1, the V gene TRBV7-9, with a tentative D call TRBD1 (5 bases). V was cut by 5 bases and J by 4 bases, with 17 bases left in between. The CDR3 totals 15 residues. CDR1 is SEHNR and CDR2 is FQNEAQ in the germline V gene (reference sequence). CDR3 sequence reads: CASSILGEGSTEAFF. CDR3 bases: TGTGCCAGCAGCATCTTGGGGGAGGGCAGCACTGAAGCTTTCTTT. The full variable domain, completed using reference TRBV7-9 and TRBJ1-1, is DTGVSQNPRHKITKRGQNVTFRCDPISEHNRLYWYRQTLGQGPEFLTYFQNEAQLEKSRLLSDRFSAERPKGSFSTLEIQRTEQGDSAMYLCASSILGEGSTEAFFGQGTRLTVV.